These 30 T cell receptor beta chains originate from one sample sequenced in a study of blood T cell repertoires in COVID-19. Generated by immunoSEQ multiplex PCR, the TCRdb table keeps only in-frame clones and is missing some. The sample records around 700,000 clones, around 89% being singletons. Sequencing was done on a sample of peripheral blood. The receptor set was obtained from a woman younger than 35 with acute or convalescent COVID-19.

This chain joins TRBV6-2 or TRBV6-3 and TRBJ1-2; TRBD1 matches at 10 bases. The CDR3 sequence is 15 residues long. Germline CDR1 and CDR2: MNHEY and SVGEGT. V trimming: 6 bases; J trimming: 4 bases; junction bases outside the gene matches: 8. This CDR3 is CASSQDRGLVYGYTF. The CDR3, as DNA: TGTGCCAGCAGCCAAGACAGGGGGCTCGTCTATGGCTACACCTTC.

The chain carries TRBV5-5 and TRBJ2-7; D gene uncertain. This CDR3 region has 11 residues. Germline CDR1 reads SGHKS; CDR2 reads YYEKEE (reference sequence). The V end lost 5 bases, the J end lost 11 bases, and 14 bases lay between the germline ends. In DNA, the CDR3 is TGTGCCAGCAGTCAACTGCAGGTGGAGTACTTC. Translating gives CASSQLQVEYF.

In DNA form, the CDR3 reads TGTGCCACCAGCCCCCACGGACAGCTTCTTGAAGGCTACACCTTC. Residues: CATSPHGQLLEGYTF. The chain couples TRBV15 to TRBJ1-2; weak D call: TRBD1 (6 bases). CDR1 and CDR2 (germline): LNHNV, YYDKDF (reference sequence). The CDR3 runs to 15 residues. V was shortened by 5 bases and J by 8 bases, with 21 bases between the two germline ends.

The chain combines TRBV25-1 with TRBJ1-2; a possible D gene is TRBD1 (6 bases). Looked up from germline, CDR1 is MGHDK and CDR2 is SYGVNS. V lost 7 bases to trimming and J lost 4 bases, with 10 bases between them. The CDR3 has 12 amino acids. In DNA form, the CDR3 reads TGTGCCAGCAAGGACAGTGGCTATGGCTACACCTTC. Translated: CASKDSGYGYTF.

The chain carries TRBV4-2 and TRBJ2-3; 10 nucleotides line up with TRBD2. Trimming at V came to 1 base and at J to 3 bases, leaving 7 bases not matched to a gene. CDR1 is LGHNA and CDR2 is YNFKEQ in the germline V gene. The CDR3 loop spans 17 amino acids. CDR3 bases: TGTGCCAGCAGCCAAGTAAGAGCGGGGGGGCCTACAGATACGCAGTATTTT. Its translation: CASSQVRAGGPTDTQYF.

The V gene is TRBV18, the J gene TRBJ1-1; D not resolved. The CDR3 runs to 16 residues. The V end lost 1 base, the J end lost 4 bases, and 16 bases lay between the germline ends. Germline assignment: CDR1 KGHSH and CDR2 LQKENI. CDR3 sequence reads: CASSPQRAADVTEAFF. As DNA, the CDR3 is TGTGCCAGCTCACCACAGAGGGCAGCCGACGTCACTGAAGCTTTCTTT.

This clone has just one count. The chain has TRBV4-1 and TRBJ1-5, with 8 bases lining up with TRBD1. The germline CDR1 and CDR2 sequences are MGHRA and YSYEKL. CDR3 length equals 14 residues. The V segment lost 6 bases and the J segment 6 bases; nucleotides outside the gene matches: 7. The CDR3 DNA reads TGCGCCAGCAGACAAACAGGGGGGAGTCAGCCCCAGCATTTT. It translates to CASRQTGGSQPQHF.

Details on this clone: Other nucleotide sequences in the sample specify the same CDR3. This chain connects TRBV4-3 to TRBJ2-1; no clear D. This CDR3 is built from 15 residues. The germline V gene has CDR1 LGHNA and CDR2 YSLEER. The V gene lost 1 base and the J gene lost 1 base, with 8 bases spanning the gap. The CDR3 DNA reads TGCGCCAGCAGCCAAGGTAGTGGTTCCTACAATGAGCAGTTCTTC. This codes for CASSQGSGSYNEQFF.

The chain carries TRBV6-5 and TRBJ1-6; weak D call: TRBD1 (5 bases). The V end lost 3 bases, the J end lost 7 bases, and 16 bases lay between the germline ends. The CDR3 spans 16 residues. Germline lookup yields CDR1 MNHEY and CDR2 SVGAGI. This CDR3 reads CASSYSGNRNNSPLHF. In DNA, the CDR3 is TGTGCCAGCAGTTATTCCGGCAACAGGAACAATTCACCCCTCCACTTT.

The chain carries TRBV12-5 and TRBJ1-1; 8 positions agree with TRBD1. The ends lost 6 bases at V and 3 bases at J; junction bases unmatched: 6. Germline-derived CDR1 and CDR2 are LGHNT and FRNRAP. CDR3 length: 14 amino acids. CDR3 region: CASGKTGVDTEAFF. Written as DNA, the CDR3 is TGTGCTAGTGGCAAGACAGGGGTGGACACTGAAGCTTTCTTT. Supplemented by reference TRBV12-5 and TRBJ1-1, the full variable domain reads DARVTQTPRHKVTEMGQEVTMRCQPILGHNTVFWYRQTMMQGLELLAYFRNRAPLDDSGMPKDRFSAEMPDATLATLKIQPSEPRDSAVYFCASGKTGVDTEAFFGQGTRLTVV.

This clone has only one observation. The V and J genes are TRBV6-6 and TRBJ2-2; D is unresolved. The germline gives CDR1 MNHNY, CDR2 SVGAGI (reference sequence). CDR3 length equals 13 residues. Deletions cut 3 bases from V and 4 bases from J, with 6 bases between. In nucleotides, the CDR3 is TGTGCCAGCAGTTATAGAACCACCGGGGAGCTGTTTTTT. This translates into CASSYRTTGELFF.

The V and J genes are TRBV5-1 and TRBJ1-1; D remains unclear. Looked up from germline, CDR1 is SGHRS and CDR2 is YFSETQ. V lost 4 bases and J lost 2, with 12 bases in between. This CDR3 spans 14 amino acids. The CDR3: CASSPPGSNTEAFF. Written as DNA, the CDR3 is TGCGCCAGCAGCCCTCCAGGCAGTAACACTGAAGCTTTCTTT.

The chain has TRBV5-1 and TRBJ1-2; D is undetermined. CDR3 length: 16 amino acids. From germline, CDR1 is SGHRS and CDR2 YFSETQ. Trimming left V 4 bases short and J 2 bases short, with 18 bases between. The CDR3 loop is CASSPYSGRENYGYTF. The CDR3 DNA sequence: TGCGCCAGCAGCCCCTATTCCGGACGGGAAAACTATGGCTACACCTTC.

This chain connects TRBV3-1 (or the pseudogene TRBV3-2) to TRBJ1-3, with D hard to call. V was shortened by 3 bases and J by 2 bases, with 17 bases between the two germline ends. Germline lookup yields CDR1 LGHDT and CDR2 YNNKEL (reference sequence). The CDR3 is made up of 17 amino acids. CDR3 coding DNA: TGTGCCAGCAGCCATTCATCCCTCGGGAGGGCTGGAAACACCATATATTTT. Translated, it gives CASSHSSLGRAGNTIYF.

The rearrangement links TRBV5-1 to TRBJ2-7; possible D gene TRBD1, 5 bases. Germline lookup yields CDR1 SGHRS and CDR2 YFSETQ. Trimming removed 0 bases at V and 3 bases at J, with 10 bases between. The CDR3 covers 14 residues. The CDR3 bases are TGCGCCAGCAGCTTGGATAGGGGCAGCTACGAGCAGTACTTC. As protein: CASSLDRGSYEQYF.

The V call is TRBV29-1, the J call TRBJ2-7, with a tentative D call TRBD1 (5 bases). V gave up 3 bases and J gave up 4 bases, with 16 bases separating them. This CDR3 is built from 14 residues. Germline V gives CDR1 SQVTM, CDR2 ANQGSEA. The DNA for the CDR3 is TGCAGCGTTGATGTTGGACAAGGGTTTTACGAGCAGTACTTC. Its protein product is CSVDVGQGFYEQYF.

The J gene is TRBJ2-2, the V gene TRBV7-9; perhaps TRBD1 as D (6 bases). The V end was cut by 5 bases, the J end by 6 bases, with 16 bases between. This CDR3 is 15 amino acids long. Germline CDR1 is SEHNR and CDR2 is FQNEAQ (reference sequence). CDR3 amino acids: CASSPGDRASGELFF. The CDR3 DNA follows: TGTGCCAGCAGCCCAGGGGATCGGGCGTCCGGGGAGCTGTTTTTT.

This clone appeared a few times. The CDR3 here is CASSQGYRTSGNTIYF. Written as DNA, the CDR3 is TGTGCCAGCAGCCAAGGTTACAGGACCTCTGGAAACACCATATATTTT. V usage is TRBV3-1 (or the pseudogene TRBV3-2) and J usage is TRBJ1-3, with a weak D call TRBD1 (5 bases). The germline V gene encodes CDR1 LGHDT and CDR2 YNNKEL (reference sequence). V lost 1 base, J lost 0 bases, and 10 bases lay in between. This CDR3 region has 16 residues.

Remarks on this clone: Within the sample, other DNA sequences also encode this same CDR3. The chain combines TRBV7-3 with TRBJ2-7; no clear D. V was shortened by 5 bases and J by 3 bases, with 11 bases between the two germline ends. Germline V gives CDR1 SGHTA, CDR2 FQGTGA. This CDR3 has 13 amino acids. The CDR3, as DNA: TGTGCCAGCAGCCTCACGAGTGGCTACGAGCAGTACTTC. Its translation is CASSLTSGYEQYF.

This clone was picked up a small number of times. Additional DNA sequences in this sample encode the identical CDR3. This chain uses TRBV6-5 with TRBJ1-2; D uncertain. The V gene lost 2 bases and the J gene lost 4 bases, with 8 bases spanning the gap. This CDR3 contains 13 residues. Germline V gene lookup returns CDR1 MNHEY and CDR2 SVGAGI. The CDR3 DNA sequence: TGTGCCAGCAGTTACAGAGGAGGCTATGGCTACACCTTC. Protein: CASSYRGGYGYTF.

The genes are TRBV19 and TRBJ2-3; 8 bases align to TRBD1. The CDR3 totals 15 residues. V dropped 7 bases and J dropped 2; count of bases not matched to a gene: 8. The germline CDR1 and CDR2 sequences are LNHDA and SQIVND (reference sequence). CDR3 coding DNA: TGTGCCAGTACCTCGAGGACAGGGAACACAGATACGCAGTATTTT. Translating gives CASTSRTGNTDTQYF.

The CDR3 is CASSQPGGRNEQFF. The CDR3 region has the DNA TGTGCCAGCAGCCAGCCGGGGGGGCGAAATGAGCAGTTCTTC. The chain uses TRBV3-1 (or the pseudogene TRBV3-2) and TRBJ2-1, with TRBD2 identical over 8 bases. Germline V gene sequence: CDR1 LGHDT, CDR2 YNNKEL (reference sequence). The junction had 5 bases not matched to a gene; V was cut back by 3 bases and J by 7 bases. CDR3 length equals 14 residues.

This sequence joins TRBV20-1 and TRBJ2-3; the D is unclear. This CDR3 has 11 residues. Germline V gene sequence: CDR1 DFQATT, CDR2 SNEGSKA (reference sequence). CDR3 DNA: TGCAGCTCACTAATTACAGATACGCAGTATTTT. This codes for CSSLITDTQYF.

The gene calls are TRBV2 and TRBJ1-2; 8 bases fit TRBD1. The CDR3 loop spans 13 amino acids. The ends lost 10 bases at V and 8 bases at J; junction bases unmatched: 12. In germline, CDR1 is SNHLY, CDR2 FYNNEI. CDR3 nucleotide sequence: TGTGCCACCCCTTCCCAGGGGGCGGAGGGCTACACCTTC. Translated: CATPSQGAEGYTF.

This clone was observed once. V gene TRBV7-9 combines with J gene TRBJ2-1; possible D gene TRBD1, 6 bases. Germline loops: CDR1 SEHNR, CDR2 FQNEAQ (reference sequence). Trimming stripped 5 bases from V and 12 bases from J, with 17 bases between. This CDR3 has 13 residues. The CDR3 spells CASSLGTGTPQFF. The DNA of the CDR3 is TGTGCCAGCAGCCTTGGGACCGGGACACCGCAGTTCTTC.

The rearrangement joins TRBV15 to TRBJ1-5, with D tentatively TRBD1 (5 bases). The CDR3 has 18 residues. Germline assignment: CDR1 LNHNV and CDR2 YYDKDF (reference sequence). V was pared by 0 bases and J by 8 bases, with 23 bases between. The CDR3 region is CATSRDLVGLLRGEPQHF. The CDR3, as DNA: TGTGCCACCAGCAGAGATCTGGTCGGACTCTTACGGGGGGAGCCCCAGCATTTT.

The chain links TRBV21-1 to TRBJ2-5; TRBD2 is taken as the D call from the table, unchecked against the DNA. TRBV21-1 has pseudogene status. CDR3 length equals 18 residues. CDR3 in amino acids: CASSKEAQRGGQGETQYF. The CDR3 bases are TGTGCCAGCAGCAAAGAAGCCCAGCGGGGGGGCCAAGGAGAGACCCAGTACTTC.

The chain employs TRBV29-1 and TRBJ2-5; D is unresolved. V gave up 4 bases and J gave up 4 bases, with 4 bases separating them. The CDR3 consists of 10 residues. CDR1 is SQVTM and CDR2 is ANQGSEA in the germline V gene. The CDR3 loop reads CSVGGETQYF. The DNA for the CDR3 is TGCAGCGTTGGAGGAGAGACCCAGTACTTC. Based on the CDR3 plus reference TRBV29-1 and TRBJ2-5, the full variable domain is SAVISQKPSRDICQRGTSLTIQCQVDSQVTMMFWYRQQPGQSLTLIATANQGSEATYESGFVIDKFPISRPNLTFSTLTVSNMSPEDSSIYLCSVGGETQYFGPGTRLLVL.

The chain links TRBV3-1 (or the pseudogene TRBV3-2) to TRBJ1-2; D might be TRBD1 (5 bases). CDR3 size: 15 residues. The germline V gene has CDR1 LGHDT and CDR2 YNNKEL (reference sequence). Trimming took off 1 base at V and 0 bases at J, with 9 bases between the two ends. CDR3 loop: CASSQGGGSNYGYTF. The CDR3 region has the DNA TGTGCCAGCAGCCAAGGGGGGGGTTCTAACTATGGCTACACCTTC.

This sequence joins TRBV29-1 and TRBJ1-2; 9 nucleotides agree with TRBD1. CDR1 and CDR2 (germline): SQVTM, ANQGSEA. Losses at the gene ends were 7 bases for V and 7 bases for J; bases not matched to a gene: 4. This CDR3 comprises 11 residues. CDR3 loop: CSADRGFGYTF. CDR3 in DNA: TGCAGCGCTGACAGGGGGTTTGGCTACACCTTC.